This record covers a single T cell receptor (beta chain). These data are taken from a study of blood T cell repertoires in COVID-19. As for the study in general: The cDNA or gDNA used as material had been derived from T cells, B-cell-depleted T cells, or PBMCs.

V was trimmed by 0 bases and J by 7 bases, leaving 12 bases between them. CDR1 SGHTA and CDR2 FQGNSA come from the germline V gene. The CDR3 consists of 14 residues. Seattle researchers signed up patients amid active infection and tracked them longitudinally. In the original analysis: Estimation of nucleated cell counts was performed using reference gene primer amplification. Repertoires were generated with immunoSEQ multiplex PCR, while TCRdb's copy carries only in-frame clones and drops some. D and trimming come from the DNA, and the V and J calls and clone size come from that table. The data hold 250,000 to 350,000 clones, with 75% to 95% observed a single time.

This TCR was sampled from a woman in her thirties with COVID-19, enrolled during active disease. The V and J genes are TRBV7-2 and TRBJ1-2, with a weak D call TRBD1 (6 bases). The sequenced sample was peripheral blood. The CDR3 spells CASSLAPWTAGYTF. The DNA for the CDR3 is TGTGCCAGCAGCTTAGCGCCTTGGACAGCTGGCTACACCTTC.